The 19 T cell receptor beta chains presented below share a single source sample, sequenced in a study of T cells after yellow fever vaccination. TCRdb passed the 5' RACE reads through MiXCR, listing each CDR3 protein once. The repertoire includes some 670,000 distinct CDR3 sequences, over 9% of them detected once, and around 14% sits in the top ten. The material sequenced was PBMCs, taken on the day of the yellow fever booster vaccination. These receptors were obtained from a man under 40 who received the YFV17D yellow fever vaccine.

The chain combines TRBV19 with TRBJ1-1; D call uncertain. The CDR3 sequence is 15 residues long. Between the trimmed V and J ends, which lost 4 bases and 1 base, there was a span of 13 bases. The V gene's germline CDR1 is LNHDA and CDR2 SQIVND (reference sequence). The CDR3 reads CASSKGPDQNTEAFF. CDR3 sequence (DNA): TGTGCCAGTAGTAAAGGACCAGACCAGAACACTGAAGCTTTCTTT.

This clonotype was detected only a few times. CDR3 residues: CASSRQGALETQYF. The CDR3 nucleotides read TGCGCCAGCAGTAGACAGGGGGCTTTGGAGACCCAGTACTTC. The chain recombines TRBV5-1 with TRBJ2-5, with 10 bases aligning to TRBD1. CDR1 and CDR2 (germline): SGHRS, YFSETQ. The CDR3 extends over 14 amino acids. The trim removed 5 bases at V and 5 bases at J, leaving 6 bases unmatched.

In the case of this clonotype: The junction does not match germline at one end; this may be a read error. V usage is TRBV12-3 or TRBV12-4 and J usage is TRBJ2-7; tentatively, D is TRBD1 (5 bases). The CDR3 runs 13 residues. The chain's CDR3 is CASSLDSPNEQYF. The CDR3 region has the DNA TGTGCCAGCAGCTTAGACAGTCCTAACGAGCAGTACTTC.

The V call is TRBV18, the J call TRBJ1-5, with a weak D call TRBD1 (6 bases). This CDR3 is built from 13 residues. The V and J ends lost 4 bases and 6 bases respectively, with 10 bases between them. In germline, CDR1 is KGHSH, CDR2 LQKENI. The CDR3, as DNA: TGTGCCAGCTCACAGCAGGGGACTCAGCCCCAGCATTTT. Translated, it gives CASSQQGTQPQHF.

This clonotype was counted many times. The rearrangement uses TRBV7-2 and TRBJ1-2; no clear D gene. Looked up from germline, CDR1 is SGHTA and CDR2 is FQGNSA. This CDR3 spans 12 amino acids. The germline V and J ends were trimmed by 5 bases and 2 bases, with 6 bases remaining between them. The CDR3 nucleotides read TGTGCCAGCAGCCTACGGAACTATGGCTACACCTTC. This encodes CASSLRNYGYTF.

In this sample, this clonotype turned up many times. This chain links TRBV12-3 or TRBV12-4 with TRBJ1-1; a possible D gene is TRBD1 (5 bases). The CDR3 sequence is 14 residues long. V was pared by 3 bases and J by 10 bases, with 18 bases between. The CDR3 DNA is TGTGCCAGCAGTTTGAGTGGAGGGGCAGGGCGAGCTTTCTTT. Translating gives CASSLSGGAGRAFF.

This clonotype appeared a few times. V and J are TRBV28 and TRBJ2-5, with D tentatively TRBD1 (6 bases). CDR3 length: 16 amino acids. V was clipped by 4 bases and J by 4 bases, with 19 bases between them. CDR1 and CDR2 from the germline V gene are MDHEN and SYDVKM. The CDR3, as DNA: TGTGCCAGCAGTTCGGCGTCTCAGGGGCTGCGAGAGACCCAGTACTTC. Residues: CASSSASQGLRETQYF.

In its sample, this clonotype was seen a few times. The chain combines TRBV3-1 with TRBJ2-6; D is ambiguous. The germline V and J ends were trimmed by 7 bases and 2 bases, with 9 bases remaining between them. Germline CDR1 reads LGHDT; CDR2 reads YNNKEL (reference sequence). The CDR3 runs to 14 residues. The CDR3 is CASKSVAGANVLTF. The CDR3 DNA reads TGTGCCAGCAAGTCAGTCGCTGGGGCCAACGTCCTGACTTTC.

This clonotype was found a few times. The chain uses TRBV29-1 and TRBJ2-7; 9 bases map to TRBD2. Per the germline V gene, CDR1 is SQVTM and CDR2 is ANQGSEA. V shed 5 bases and J 2 bases; nucleotides not matched to a gene: 4. This CDR3 comprises 13 residues. CDR3 sequence: CSVSPSGTYEQYF. The CDR3 bases are TGCAGCGTTTCCCCTAGCGGGACCTACGAGCAGTACTTC.

This clonotype appeared a few times. V gene TRBV5-5 combines with J gene TRBJ2-1; 12 nucleotides line up with TRBD2. The V gene's germline CDR1 is SGHKS and CDR2 YYEKEE (reference sequence). The CDR3 totals 16 residues. V trimming: 4 bases; J trimming: 9 bases; junction bases outside the gene matches: 11. CDR3 residues: CASSPMTSGSSVEQFF. As DNA, the CDR3 is TGTGCCAGCAGCCCGATGACTAGCGGGAGTTCCGTTGAGCAGTTCTTC.

The chain uses TRBV3-1 and TRBJ2-7; D might be TRBD1 or TRBD2, each matching 6 bases. With 3 bases removed from V and 1 base from J, the gap between germline ends came to 16 bases. Per germline, CDR1 LGHDT and CDR2 YNNKEL (reference sequence). There are 16 residues in the CDR3. CDR3 loop: CASSQGFGGRSYEQYF. CDR3 nucleotide sequence: TGTGCCAGCAGCCAGGGATTCGGGGGCAGGTCCTACGAGCAGTACTTC.

This clonotype was counted between two and nine times. The CDR3 DNA reads TGTGCCAGCAGCCAAGAAGGAGTGGAGACCCAGTACTTC. Its translation: CASSQEGVETQYF. The chain recombines TRBV3-1 with TRBJ2-5, with D uncertain. Germline CDR1 LGHDT, CDR2 YNNKEL (reference sequence). The V gene lost 0 bases and the J gene lost 5 bases, with 7 bases spanning the gap. The CDR3 length is 13 residues.

This sequence joins TRBV7-8 and TRBJ1-2, with a possible D match to TRBD1 (6 bases). The germline V gene has CDR1 SGHVS and CDR2 FQNEAQ. CDR3 length: 15 amino acids. The V and J ends lost 3 bases and 5 bases respectively, with 16 bases between them. CDR3 protein: CASSLTGGASYGYTF. In DNA form, the CDR3 reads TGTGCCAGCAGCTTGACAGGTGGCGCATCTTATGGCTACACCTTC.

In this sample, this clonotype turned up a few times. This chain connects TRBV9 to TRBJ2-7; no definite D call. There are 11 residues in the CDR3. The V gene's germline CDR1 is SGDLS and CDR2 YYNGEE. Trimming took off 4 bases at V and 6 bases at J, with 8 bases between the two ends. CDR3 bases: TGTGCCAGCAGCCCGGGCACCGAGCAGTACTTC. Amino acid sequence: CASSPGTEQYF.

This clonotype appeared a few times. The gene calls are TRBV18 and TRBJ2-3; D is undetermined. The germline V gene encodes CDR1 KGHSH and CDR2 LQKENI. The CDR3 is 14 residues long. V was shortened by 0 bases and J by 2 bases, with 6 bases between the two germline ends. CDR3 protein: CASSPPMATDTQYF. For the CDR3, the DNA is TGTGCCAGCTCACCACCGATGGCCACAGATACGCAGTATTTT.

The rearrangement links TRBV28 to TRBJ2-3, with 9 bases aligning to TRBD2. Per germline, CDR1 MDHEN and CDR2 SYDVKM. V shed 2 bases and J 5 bases; nucleotides not matched to a gene: 5. CDR3 length equals 15 residues. CDR3 bases: TGTGCCAGCAGTTTACTAGCGGGACCGGGAGATACGCAGTATTTT. Its translation is CASSLLAGPGDTQYF. Variable domain in full (rest from reference TRBV28 and TRBJ2-3): DVKVTQSSRYLVKRTGEKVFLECVQDMDHENMFWYRQDPGLGLRLIYFSYDVKMKEKGDIPEGYSVSREKKERFSLILESASTNQTSMYLCASSLLAGPGDTQYFGPGTRLTVL.

This clonotype was seen more than once but under ten times. The V and J genes are TRBV10-2 and TRBJ2-1; a weak D match, TRBD2 (6 bases). Trimming pared 6 bases from V and 2 bases from J, leaving 11 bases between. This CDR3 comprises 14 residues. CDR1 and CDR2 (germline): WSHSY, SAAADI. CDR3 protein: CASSAGGTYNEQFF. CDR3 nucleotide sequence: TGCGCCAGCAGCGCGGGCGGGACCTACAATGAGCAGTTCTTC.

This clonotype has a handful of counts. The chain links TRBV7-2 to TRBJ2-3; perhaps D is TRBD1 or TRBD2 (5 bases each). The germline V gene has CDR1 SGHTA and CDR2 FQGNSA. V lost 5 bases to trimming and J lost 0 bases, with 15 bases between them. The CDR3 has 16 amino acids. The CDR3, as DNA: TGTGCCAGCAGCCCCTTAGGGGCGGGCAGCACAGATACGCAGTATTTT. Translating gives CASSPLGAGSTDTQYF.

The count of this clonotype is one. Its ends do not fully match the called genes, so a read error is possible. The V and J genes are TRBV20-1 and TRBJ2-4; a weak D match, TRBD2 (7 bases). The CDR3 runs to 14 residues. From germline, CDR1 is DFQATT and CDR2 SNEGSKA (reference sequence). CDR3 nucleotide sequence: TGCTGTGCTAGAGATCGAGGGGGGGGGAACATTCAGTACTTC. This translates into CCARDRGGGNIQYF.